The 5 T cell receptor beta chains below were found in one sample sequenced in a study of T-cell memory formation after mild COVID-19. TCRdb independently ran MiXCR on the 5' RACE reads; one entry per CDR3 protein. The sample has fewer than 450,000 distinct CDR3 sequences; about 24% are singletons. The sequencing sample was made of PBMCs or a T cell subset sorted from them (not recorded which). These receptors were taken from an adult woman who had mild COVID-19 (a few samples of this study predate the infection). Cell type and time point are not known.

This clonotype was seen a handful of times. The CDR3 DNA is TGTGCCTGGAGCCAGGGGGGGACCGGGGAGCTGTTTTTT. This gives the protein CAWSQGGTGELFF. The V call is TRBV30, the J call TRBJ2-2; the D call may be TRBD1 or TRBD2 (7 bases each). V lost 3 bases and J 5 bases, leaving 10 bases between the germline ends. Per the germline V gene, CDR1 is GTSNPN and CDR2 is SVGIG (reference sequence). The CDR3 runs 13 residues.

The chain couples TRBV4-1 to TRBJ2-7; D gene uncertain. Trimming removed 0 bases at V and 5 bases at J, with 14 bases between. The CDR3 consists of 15 residues. In germline, CDR1 is MGHRA, CDR2 YSYEKL. The CDR3 is CASSQEASAPNEQYF. The CDR3 DNA is TGCGCCAGCAGCCAAGAAGCCAGCGCCCCCAACGAGCAGTACTTC.

The genes are TRBV19 and TRBJ1-1; 8 nucleotides line up with TRBD1. CDR3 size: 15 residues. Germline lookup yields CDR1 LNHDA and CDR2 SQIVND (reference sequence). The V segment lost 5 bases and the J segment 5 bases; nucleotides outside the gene matches: 10. The DNA of the CDR3 is TGTGCCAGTAGTTCTCCCACAGGGGGAAGGACTGAAGCTTTCTTT. This encodes CASSSPTGGRTEAFF.

This clonotype was detected only a few times. The rearrangement uses TRBV7-9 and TRBJ1-2; weak D call: TRBD1 (5 bases). Trimming removed 1 base at V and 6 bases at J, with 9 bases between. This CDR3 has 13 residues. Looked up from germline, CDR1 is SEHNR and CDR2 is FQNEAQ (reference sequence). This CDR3 reads CASSLGGSNGYTF. CDR3 bases: TGTGCCAGCAGCTTAGGGGGGAGTAATGGCTACACCTTC.

V usage is TRBV20-1 and J usage is TRBJ2-7; 8 nucleotides agree with TRBD1. The CDR3 is made up of 17 amino acids. CDR1 and CDR2 (germline): DFQATT, SNEGSKA (reference sequence). Trimming at V came to 1 base and at J to 3 bases, leaving 14 bases not matched to a gene. The CDR3 DNA reads as TGCAGTGCTAGAGGTCATGGGGGACAGGTACGGAACTACGAGCAGTACTTC. This codes for CSARGHGGQVRNYEQYF.